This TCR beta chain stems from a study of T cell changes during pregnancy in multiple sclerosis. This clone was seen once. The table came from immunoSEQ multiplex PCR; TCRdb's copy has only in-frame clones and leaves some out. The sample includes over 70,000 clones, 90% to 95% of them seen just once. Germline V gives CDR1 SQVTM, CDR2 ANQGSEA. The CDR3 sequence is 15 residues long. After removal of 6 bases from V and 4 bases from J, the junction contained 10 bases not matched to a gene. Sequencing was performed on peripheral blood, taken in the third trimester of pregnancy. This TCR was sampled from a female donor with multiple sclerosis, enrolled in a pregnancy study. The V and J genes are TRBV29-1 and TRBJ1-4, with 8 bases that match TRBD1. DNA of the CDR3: TGCAGCGTGGGGGTCAGGGGGCTTATTAATGAAAAACTGTTTTTT. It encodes CSVGVRGLINEKLFF.